These T cell receptor beta chains were read from a single sample in a study of neurological immune-mediated disorders. TCRdb reprocessed the 5' RACE reads with MiXCR, giving one entry per CDR3 protein. Of about 60,000 distinct CDR3 sequences in the sample, about 4% were seen once. Sequencing input: PBMCs. The receptor source for this set is a middle-aged man with multiple sclerosis. Both conserved end residues are part of each CDR3. A D gene is named only where the DNA matches it firmly. Only part of the rows carry a size: once, few, many, or a class if the clone is expanded.

d_gene: -
abundance: many
j_gene: TRBJ2-6
v_gene: TRBV20-1
CDR3aa: CSARPPDMAGANVLTF
CDR3nt: TGCAGTGCTAGACCCCCAGACATGGCTGGGGCCAACGTCCTGACTTTC

d_gene: -
abundance: many
j_gene: TRBJ2-7
v_gene: TRBV29-1
CDR3aa: CSVAGKLGSYEQYF
CDR3nt: TGCAGCGTTGCGGGGAAACTGGGATCCTACGAGCAGTACTTC

d_gene: -
abundance: few
j_gene: TRBJ2-1
v_gene: TRBV18
CDR3aa: CASSPPLRAPNEQFF
CDR3nt: TGTGCCAGCTCACCACCACTTAGAGCCCCGAATGAGCAGTTCTTC

d_gene: -
abundance: many
j_gene: TRBJ1-2
v_gene: TRBV12-3/TRBV12-4
CDR3aa: CAIQWTSYNYGYTF
CDR3nt: TGTGCCATTCAATGGACATCTTATAACTATGGCTACACCTTC

d_gene: -
abundance: many
j_gene: TRBJ2-1
v_gene: TRBV5-1
CDR3aa: CASSLLPSDLNNEQFF
CDR3nt: TGCGCCAGCAGCTTGCTTCCTTCGGATCTCAACAATGAGCAGTTCTTC

d_gene: -
abundance: many
j_gene: TRBJ1-5
v_gene: TRBV28
CDR3aa: CASSSSKQGFNQPQHF
CDR3nt: TGTGCCAGCAGTTCTTCCAAACAGGGATTCAATCAGCCCCAGCATTTT

d_gene: -
abundance: -
j_gene: TRBJ2-7
v_gene: TRBV11-3
CDR3aa: CASSLVRFYEQYF
CDR3nt: TGTGCCAGCAGCTTAGTCAGGTTTTACGAGCAGTACTTC

d_gene: -
abundance: many
j_gene: TRBJ1-5
v_gene: TRBV5-1
CDR3aa: CASSLASDQPQHF
CDR3nt: TGCGCCAGCAGCTTGGCGTCGGATCAGCCCCAGCATTTT

d_gene: -
abundance: many
j_gene: TRBJ1-4
v_gene: TRBV20-1
CDR3aa: CSASRGEKLFF
CDR3nt: TGCAGTGCTAGTAGGGGCGAAAAACTGTTTTTT

d_gene: TRBD1
abundance: many
j_gene: TRBJ1-2
v_gene: TRBV10-3
CDR3aa: CAIVGTATGYTF
CDR3nt: TGTGCCATAGTTGGGACAGCTACGGGCTACACCTTC

d_gene: TRBD1
abundance: -
j_gene: TRBJ1-2
v_gene: TRBV28
CDR3aa: CASKSGQRGYGYTF
CDR3nt: TGTGCCAGCAAGTCGGGACAGAGAGGCTATGGCTACACCTTC

d_gene: -
abundance: many
j_gene: TRBJ1-2
v_gene: TRBV7-9
CDR3aa: CASSPGQRRYGYTF
CDR3nt: TGTGCCAGCAGCCCCGGACAGCGGCGCTATGGCTACACCTTC

d_gene: -
abundance: many
j_gene: TRBJ2-2
v_gene: TRBV5-1
CDR3aa: CASSLIAANTGELFF
CDR3nt: TGCGCCAGCAGCTTGATTGCGGCGAACACCGGGGAGCTGTTTTTT

d_gene: TRBD1
abundance: -
j_gene: TRBJ1-5
v_gene: TRBV30
CDR3aa: CAWRDRGNQPQNF
CDR3nt: TGTGCCTGGAGGGACAGGGGCAATCAGCCCCAGAATTTT

d_gene: -
abundance: -
j_gene: TRBJ1-6
v_gene: TRBV20-1
CDR3aa: CSAAAAGDSPLHF
CDR3nt: TGCAGTGCTGCCGCTGCAGGTGATTCACCCCTCCACTTT

d_gene: -
abundance: -
j_gene: TRBJ1-1
v_gene: TRBV10-3
CDR3aa: CAISRVAANTEAFF
CDR3nt: TGTGCCATCAGTCGGGTCGCTGCGAACACTGAAGCTTTCTTT

d_gene: -
abundance: many
j_gene: TRBJ1-6
v_gene: TRBV2
CDR3aa: CASSLTDGRNSPLHF
CDR3nt: TGTGCCAGCAGCCTAACCGACGGAAGGAATTCACCCCTCCACTTT

d_gene: -
abundance: few
j_gene: TRBJ2-7
v_gene: TRBV21-1
CDR3aa: CASSPFNPRDIVIEQYF
CDR3nt: TGTGCCAGCAGCCCTTTTAACCCCCGGGACATAGTGATCGAGCAGTACTTC

d_gene: -
abundance: few
j_gene: TRBJ1-5
v_gene: TRBV12-3/TRBV12-4
CDR3aa: CASSTGTGQPQHF
CDR3nt: TGTGCCAGCAGTACAGGGACGGGTCAGCCCCAGCATTTT